The 17 T cell receptor beta chains below come from one sample, sequenced in a study of shared clonotypes between healthy human individuals. Assay: immunoSEQ multiplex PCR; the TCRdb copy retains only in-frame clones and omits some. The repertoire includes roughly 400,000 clones, roughly 96% of them detected once, and approximately 0.32% sits in the top ten. The sequencing sample was made of memory CD8+ T cells sorted from blood. Subset meaning: CD45RO+ cells pooled with CCR7-negative TemRA cells. Source of these receptors: a man younger than 40 in good health.

V and J are TRBV5-1 and TRBJ2-1; 12 bases are a match to TRBD2. Unmatched junction bases numbered 10, after V lost 4 bases and J lost 8 bases. This CDR3 is built from 16 residues. CDR1 SGHRS and CDR2 YFSETQ come from the germline V gene. This CDR3 reads CASSARLAGVIYEQFF. CDR3 nucleotide sequence: TGCGCCAGCAGCGCCAGACTAGCGGGAGTTATATATGAGCAGTTCTTC.

The rearrangement joins TRBV21-1 to TRBJ2-7; the table assigns TRBD2, which was not confirmed against the DNA. TRBV21-1 is reported as a pseudogene. The CDR3 consists of 18 residues. CDR3: CASSLTSGRCGRGHEQYF. The CDR3 nucleotides read TGTGCCAGCAGTCTCACTAGCGGGAGATGTGGCCGAGGCCACGAGCAGTACTTC.

The chain recombines TRBV7-9 with TRBJ2-1, with a possible D match to TRBD2 (6 bases). Germline-derived CDR1 and CDR2 are SEHNR and FQNEAQ (reference sequence). The CDR3 has 13 amino acids. The V gene lost 2 bases and the J gene lost 15 bases, with 17 bases spanning the gap. CDR3 sequence reads: CASSLTGKGGLFF. The CDR3, as DNA: TGTGCCAGCAGCTTAACGGGAAAAGGAGGGTTGTTCTTC.

The chain employs TRBV29-1 and TRBJ2-7; D possibly matches TRBD1 or TRBD2 (5 bases each). This CDR3 spans 13 amino acids. The V and J ends lost 5 bases and 4 bases respectively, with 15 bases between them. The germline CDR1 and CDR2 sequences are SQVTM and ANQGSEA. CDR3 residues: CSVRGAPKYEQYF. The CDR3 DNA reads as TGCAGCGTTCGAGGGGCTCCCAAATACGAGCAGTACTTC.

The chain is built from TRBV28 and TRBJ2-7, with 7 nucleotides matching TRBD2. The CDR3 loop spans 15 amino acids. With 3 bases clipped from V and 5 bases from J, the junction kept 10 bases outside the gene matches. Per germline, CDR1 MDHEN and CDR2 SYDVKM. CDR3 loop: CASSFGLLASNEQYF. Here the CDR3 DNA reads TGTGCCAGCAGTTTCGGCTTACTAGCGAGTAACGAGCAGTACTTC. The full variable domain, in which reference TRBV28 and TRBJ2-7 provide the parts outside the CDR3, is DVKVTQSSRYLVKRTGEKVFLECVQDMDHENMFWYRQDPGLGLRLIYFSYDVKMKEKGDIPEGYSVSREKKERFSLILESASTNQTSMYLCASSFGLLASNEQYFGPGTRLTVT.

The rearrangement uses TRBV30 and TRBJ2-1, with 12 nucleotides matching TRBD2. The CDR3 contains 14 residues. Per germline, CDR1 GTSNPN and CDR2 SVGIG (reference sequence). V shed 5 bases and J 6 bases; nucleotides not matched to a gene: 5. This CDR3 is CAWGLAGTSNEQFF. CDR3 DNA sequence: TGTGCCTGGGGACTAGCGGGAACTAGCAATGAGCAGTTCTTC.

The chain combines TRBV28 with TRBJ1-5, with D perhaps TRBD1 (5 bases). Germline assignment: CDR1 MDHEN and CDR2 SYDVKM. Trimming removed 3 bases at V and 3 bases at J, with 9 bases between. The CDR3 loop spans 14 amino acids. CDR3 in amino acids: CASSFMGVNQPQHF. CDR3 DNA: TGTGCCAGCAGTTTTATGGGGGTCAATCAGCCCCAGCATTTT.

This rearrangement joins TRBV7-3 to TRBJ1-1; weak D call: TRBD1 (6 bases). Germline lookup yields CDR1 SGHTA and CDR2 FQGTGA. CDR3 length equals 13 residues. The V and J ends lost 2 bases and 3 bases respectively, with 7 bases between them. Here the CDR3 DNA reads TGTGCCAGCAGCTTACACAGGGACACTGAAGCTTTCTTT. It yields the protein CASSLHRDTEAFF.

This rearrangement joins TRBV5-1 to TRBJ2-7; 14 bases fit TRBD2. Germline V gene data show CDR1 as SGHRS and CDR2 as YFSETQ. The CDR3 is 18 residues long. With V trimmed by 0 bases and J by 3 bases, 8 bases remained unmatched. The CDR3 nucleotides are TGCGCCAGCAGCTTGGCCTTGGGACTAGCGGGAGTCAACTACGAGCAGTACTTC. Its translation is CASSLALGLAGVNYEQYF.

This rearrangement joins TRBV6-5 to TRBJ2-1; 8 nucleotides agree with TRBD2. The CDR3 loop spans 14 amino acids. V lost 6 bases and J lost 7; bases outside the gene matches: 8. Germline assignment: CDR1 MNHEY and CDR2 SVGAGI. For the CDR3, the DNA is TGTGCCAGCAGCGGGCGGGAGGTTTGGAATGAGCAGTTCTTC. As protein: CASSGREVWNEQFF.

This chain connects TRBV4-1 to TRBJ2-7; a possible D gene is TRBD1 (6 bases). Germline CDR1 is MGHRA and CDR2 is YSYEKL. Trimming shortened V by 5 bases and J by 0 bases, and 11 bases separated the two germline ends. This CDR3 has 14 amino acids. CDR3 sequence: CASSTRQDSYEQYF. The DNA for the CDR3 is TGCGCCAGCAGCACACGACAGGACTCCTACGAGCAGTACTTC.

V gene TRBV28 combines with J gene TRBJ1-5; no reliable D call. The CDR3 contains 12 residues. The ends were cut back, 3 bases at V and 7 bases at J, with 7 bases in the middle. Looked up from germline, CDR1 is MDHEN and CDR2 is SYDVKM. CDR3 DNA sequence: TGTGCCAGCAGTTTGGTTACCCAGCCCCAGCATTTT. It encodes CASSLVTQPQHF.

Notes on this clone: A junction boundary mismatches the germline segment, possibly from a read error. The J gene is TRBJ2-3, the V gene TRBV7-9, with D maybe TRBD1 (5 bases). This CDR3 region has 19 residues. Germline CDR1 is SEHNR and CDR2 is FQNEAQ (reference sequence). CDR3 sequence (DNA): TGTGCCAGCACCTTAGGACGACTTTCAGACAGCCATGCCACAGATACGCAGTATTTT. Amino acids: CASTLGRLSDSHATDTQYF.

CDR3 loop: CASSLKGYEQYF. DNA of the CDR3: TGCGCCAGCAGCTTGAAGGGCTACGAGCAGTACTTC. The chain recombines TRBV5-1 with TRBJ2-7; D is undetermined. Between the trimmed V and J ends, which lost 1 base and 3 bases, there was a span of 5 bases. Germline CDR1 SGHRS, CDR2 YFSETQ. The CDR3 totals 12 residues.

This chain connects TRBV5-4 to TRBJ1-5; D may be TRBD1 (5 bases). CDR3 length: 12 residues. The germline gives CDR1 SGHNT, CDR2 YYREEE (reference sequence). The ends were cut back, 0 bases at V and 7 bases at J, with 5 bases in the middle. CDR3 nucleotide sequence: TGTGCCAGCAGCTTGGCAGGGCAGCCCCAGCATTTT. As protein: CASSLAGQPQHF.

The rearrangement joins TRBV6-5 to TRBJ1-1, with unresolved D. Germline V gene lookup returns CDR1 MNHEY and CDR2 SVGAGI. V was clipped by 3 bases and J by 5 bases, with 13 bases between them. There are 14 residues in the CDR3. DNA of the CDR3: TGTGCCAGCAGTTATGGGCCACCCCAAACTGAAGCTTTCTTT. This translates into CASSYGPPQTEAFF.

The chain's CDR3 is CTSSQGLARTDTQYF. CDR3 nucleotides: TGCACCAGCAGCCAGGGACTAGCTAGAACAGATACGCAGTATTTT. The chain combines TRBV1 with TRBJ2-3; TRBD2 is the table's D call, not checked against the DNA. TRBV1 is labeled a pseudogene. The CDR3 consists of 15 residues.